This T cell receptor (beta chain) emerged from a study of blood T cell repertoires in COVID-19 (dated by TCRdb to the early 2020s). In terms of the full investigation: The collaborator samples originated in the United States, Italy and Spain and spanned the acute and convalescent phases of COVID-19. Where available, HLA class I and class II types were obtained from metadata supplied by the sample provider rather than from assay-based typing. The repertoires were released in a freely available public database meant as a resource for research on the immune response to SARS-CoV-2. The material from the prospective study consisted of cDNA or gDNA derived from T cells, B-cell-depleted T cells, or PBMCs. Sample metadata almost always included a de-identified subject ID, COVID-19 status, age in years and sex. The samples were drawn from two sources: the first 160 participants of the ongoing ImmuneRACE study, and 1,000 to 1,500 subjects contributed by 6 global collaborators. Deeply sampled blood TCRbeta repertoires from subjects exposed to, actively infected with, or recovered from COVID-19 were included in the dataset. Broader findings and caveats from the paper: The quantity of clinical and demographic metadata differed by source and by participant and was supplied without curation.

Its CDR3 holds 13 amino acids, cysteine through phenylalanine. Just CDR3 DNA is preserved here, 39 bases in frame from base 1. As encoded in the germline V gene (reference sequence), CDR1 is MNHEY while CDR2 is SMNVEV. Trimming takes 3 bases off V and 9 bases off J; junction bases not matched to a gene: 5. In regard to this clone: Its antigen is currently not known. No base quality values were provided; no much bigger clone lies one nucleotide off.

TCRbeta CDR3 regions were amplified from genomic DNA using the immunoSEQ Assay, a bias-controlled multiplex PCR. Regarding the original processing steps: Within the assay, amplification of reference gene primers was used to estimate how many nucleated cells each sample contained. To quantify the absolute abundance of each unique TCRbeta CDR3 rearrangement, sequence reads were collapsed and filtered. Productive Simpson clonality was computed per sample as the square root of Simpson's diversity index over productive rearrangements. The table comes from immuneACCESS by way of TCRdb, which keeps in-frame sequences with V and J called. Part of the clones is missing from these tables; in studies checked, under half for an unresolved V gene and the rest for unknown reasons. The D gene and trimming were derived from the DNA, and the V and J assignments and clone size from that table. This sample has approximately 150,000 clones in its table, and 80% to 90% of those were observed once. Approximately 35% of the sample is in the top ten clones.

A second Seattle source provided samples from volunteer blood donors who had recovered from COVID-19. The collaborating institutions used their own protocols to collect whole blood in K2EDTA tubes. For TCRbeta analysis, collaborators shipped samples as frozen whole blood, isolated PBMCs, or DNA extracted from either of those sample types. The receptor was isolated from a man between 45 and 60 years old who had recovered from COVID-19. The sequenced sample consisted of peripheral blood. The sequence joins TRBV27 to TRBJ2-1; 7 central bases correspond to TRBD1. The CDR3 region reads CASSFDRVREQFF. The DNA sequence follows: TGTGCCAGCAGTTTTGACAGGGTACGTGAGCAGTTCTTC.